This TCR beta chain was obtained from a study of sequential checkpoint blockade in melanoma. On the study more broadly: Patients were randomized 1:1 to nivolumab-then-ipilimumab or ipilimumab-then-nivolumab first-line. Each arm's sequence ended with maintenance nivolumab.

Sample treatment: randomized to nivolumab then ipilimumab (arm A) or the reverse (arm B). This table comes from immunoSEQ multiplex PCR, and its TCRdb copy is limited to in-frame clones, with some not included. Of about 10,000 clones in the sample, 55% to 85% were seen once. About this clone: A junction end diverges from the germline sequence, so it may reflect a read error.

The CDR3 contains 16 residues. From germline, CDR1 is MNHNS and CDR2 SASEGT. The material sequenced was CD8+ T cells sorted from blood (inferred from file names), taken from a patient given nivolumab and ipilimumab in sequence. This chain links TRBV6-1 with TRBJ1-2; 10 nucleotides match TRBD1. This TCR was sampled from a human donor with melanoma. DNA for the CDR3: TGTGCCAGCGGTGAAGCGCTTTGGGACAGGGGTTACGGCTACACCTTC. The encoded protein is CASGEALWDRGYGYTF.